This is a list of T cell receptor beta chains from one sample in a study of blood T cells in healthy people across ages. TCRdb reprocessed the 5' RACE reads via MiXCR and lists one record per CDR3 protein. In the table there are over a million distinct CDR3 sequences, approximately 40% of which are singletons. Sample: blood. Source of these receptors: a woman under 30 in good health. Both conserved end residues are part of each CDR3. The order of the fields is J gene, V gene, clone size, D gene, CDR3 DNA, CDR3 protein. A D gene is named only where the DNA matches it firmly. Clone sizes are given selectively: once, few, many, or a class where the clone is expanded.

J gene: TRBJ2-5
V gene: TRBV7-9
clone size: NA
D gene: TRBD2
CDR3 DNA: TGTGCCAGCAGCTTTTCGACTAGCGGCCAAGAGACCCAGTACTTC
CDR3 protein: CASSFSTSGQETQYF

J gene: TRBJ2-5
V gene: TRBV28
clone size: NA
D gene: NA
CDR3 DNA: TGTGCCAGCAGTTCCCGCCTGCCTAGCCTTGAGCAGTACTTC
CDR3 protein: CASSSRLPSLEQYF

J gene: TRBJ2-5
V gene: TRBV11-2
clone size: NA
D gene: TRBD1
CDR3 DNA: TGTGCCGGCAAGAGTCAGGGGGCTACGGAGACCCAGTACTTC
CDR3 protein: CAGKSQGATETQYF

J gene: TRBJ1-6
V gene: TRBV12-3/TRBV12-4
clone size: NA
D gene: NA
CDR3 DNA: TGTGCCAGCAGCATTGGGGGCGATCTCCTGTCCATTTCACCCCTCCACTTT
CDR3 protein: CASSIGGDLLSISPLHF

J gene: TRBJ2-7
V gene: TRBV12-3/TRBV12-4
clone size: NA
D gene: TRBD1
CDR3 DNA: TGTGCCAGCAGTACCTGGACAGGGGACGAGCAGTACTTC
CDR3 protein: CASSTWTGDEQYF

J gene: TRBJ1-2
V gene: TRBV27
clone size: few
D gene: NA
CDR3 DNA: TGTGCCAGCAGTTTTGTCGGGAGTGACGGCTACACCTTC
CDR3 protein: CASSFVGSDGYTF

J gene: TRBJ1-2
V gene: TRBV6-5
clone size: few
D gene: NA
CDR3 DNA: TGTGCCAGCATTCCATCCGCGGGGGGTCCCTATGGCTACACCTTC
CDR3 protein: CASIPSAGGPYGYTF

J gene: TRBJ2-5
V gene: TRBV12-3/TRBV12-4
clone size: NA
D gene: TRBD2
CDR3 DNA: TGTGCCAGCAGTTTCGTCCAGGGATTAGCGGGGGAAGAGACCCAGTACTTC
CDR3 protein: CASSFVQGLAGEETQYF

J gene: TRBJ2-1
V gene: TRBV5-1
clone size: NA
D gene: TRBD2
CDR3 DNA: TGCGCCAGCAGCGGGATTAGCGGGGGGCCTCCCGAGCAGTTCTTC
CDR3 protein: CASSGISGGPPEQFF

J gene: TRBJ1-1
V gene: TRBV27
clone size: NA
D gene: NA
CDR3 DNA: TGTGCCAGCAGTTTGATGCGGGATAGGCCCTTGAACACTGAAGCTTTCTTT
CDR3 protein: CASSLMRDRPLNTEAFF

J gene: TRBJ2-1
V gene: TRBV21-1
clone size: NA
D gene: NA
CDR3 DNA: TGTGCCAGCAGCGGGGGGCGGGAGCGGGTCAATGAGCAGTTCTTC
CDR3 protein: CASSGGRERVNEQFF

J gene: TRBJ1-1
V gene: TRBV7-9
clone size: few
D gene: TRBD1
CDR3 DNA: TGTGCCAGCAGGTTGGGGGACAGGGGGATGAACACTGAAGCTTTCTTT
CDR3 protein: CASRLGDRGMNTEAFF

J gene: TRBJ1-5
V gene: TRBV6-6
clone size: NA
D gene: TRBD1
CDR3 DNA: TGTGCCAGCAGGATCGGGACAGGGGATCAGCCCCAGCATTTT
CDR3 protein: CASRIGTGDQPQHF

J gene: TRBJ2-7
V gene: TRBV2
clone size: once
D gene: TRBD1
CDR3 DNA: TGTGCCAGCAGCGCTGGGGACAGGGTCGAGCAGTACTTC
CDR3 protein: CASSAGDRVEQYF

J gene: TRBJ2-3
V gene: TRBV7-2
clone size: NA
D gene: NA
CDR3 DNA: TGTGCCAGCACCACGGATTGGGGGAGTGATACGCAGTATTTT
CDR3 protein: CASTTDWGSDTQYF

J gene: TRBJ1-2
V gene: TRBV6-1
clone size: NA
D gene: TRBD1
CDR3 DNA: TGTGCCAGCAGTCCAAAAGGACAGGACTATGGCTACACCTTC
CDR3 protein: CASSPKGQDYGYTF

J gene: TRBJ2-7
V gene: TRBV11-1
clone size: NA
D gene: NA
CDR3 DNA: TGTGCCAGCAGCTTAACCCCGGACACCAGATCCTACGAGCAGTACTTC
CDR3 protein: CASSLTPDTRSYEQYF

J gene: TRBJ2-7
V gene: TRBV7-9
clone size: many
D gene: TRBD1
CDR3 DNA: TGTGCCAGCAGCCCCACGAGGGACAGGGACTACGAGCAGTACTTC
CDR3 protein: CASSPTRDRDYEQYF

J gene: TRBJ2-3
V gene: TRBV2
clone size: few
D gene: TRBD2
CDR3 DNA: TGTGCCAGCAGTGAAGCGCTAGCGGGAGCTACAGATACGCAGTATTTT
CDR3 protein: CASSEALAGATDTQYF

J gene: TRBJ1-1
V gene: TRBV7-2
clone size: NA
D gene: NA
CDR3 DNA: TGTGCCAGCAGCTTAGGGGCGTGGCGGCAGGGGAACACTGAAGCTTTCTTT
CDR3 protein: CASSLGAWRQGNTEAFF

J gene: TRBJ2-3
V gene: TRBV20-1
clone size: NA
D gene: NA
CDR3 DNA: TGCAGTGCTAGAGATTTCCCTCGAGCGACATTTGGCGATACGCAGTATTTT
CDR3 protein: CSARDFPRATFGDTQYF

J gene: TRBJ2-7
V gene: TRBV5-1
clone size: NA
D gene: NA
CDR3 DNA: TGCGCCAGCGGAGGGACTCCCCGAGGCGAGCAGTACTTC
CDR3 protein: CASGGTPRGEQYF